This is a list of T cell receptor beta chains from one sample in a study of identical twins. Each CDR3 protein is one row after TCRdb ran MiXCR on the 5' RACE reads. The sample carries fewer than 450,000 distinct CDR3 sequences, approximately 10% recorded once. Specimen: naive T cells sorted from blood. These receptors all come from a woman in her forties or fifties in good health. CDR3s include the opening cysteine and the closing phenylalanine or tryptophan. Each record gives: D gene, J gene, clone size, V gene, CDR3 protein, CDR3 DNA. D genes are given only for firm matches. Only some rows state a clone size, as once, few, many or a class for expanded clones.

D: NA; J: TRBJ2-3; size: NA; V: TRBV5-1; CDR3: CASSWDTDTQYF; DNA: TGCGCCAGCAGCTGGGACACAGATACGCAGTATTTT
D: TRBD1; J: TRBJ2-6; size: NA; V: TRBV5-1; CDR3: CASSLYRGPLLSSGANVLTF; DNA: TGCGCCAGCAGCTTATACAGGGGGCCATTACTAAGCTCTGGGGCCAACGTCCTGACTTTC
D: NA; J: TRBJ2-1; size: few; V: TRBV11-3; CDR3: CASSWSRYNEQFF; DNA: TGTGCCAGCAGCTGGAGCCGTTACAATGAGCAGTTCTTC
D: NA; J: TRBJ1-5; size: NA; V: TRBV5-6; CDR3: CASSYTGRDNQPQHF; DNA: TGTGCCAGCAGCTATACAGGGCGAGACAATCAGCCCCAGCATTTT
D: TRBD1; J: TRBJ2-1; size: many; V: TRBV6-5; CDR3: CASSLMGQGRDEQFF; DNA: TGTGCCAGCAGTTTGATGGGACAGGGGAGAGATGAGCAGTTCTTC
D: NA; J: TRBJ2-2; size: few; V: TRBV20-1; CDR3: CSAPNAGELFF; DNA: TGCAGTGCCCCGAACGCCGGGGAGCTGTTTTTT
D: NA; J: TRBJ2-5; size: few; V: TRBV9; CDR3: CASSVEPPGERETQYF; DNA: TGTGCCAGCAGCGTAGAACCCCCGGGGGAAAGAGAGACCCAGTACTTC
D: TRBD1; J: TRBJ2-7; size: NA; V: TRBV10-3; CDR3: CAISGLGTGAGEQYF; DNA: TGTGCCATCAGCGGTTTAGGGACAGGGGCCGGCGAGCAGTACTTC
D: NA; J: TRBJ2-7; size: NA; V: TRBV5-6; CDR3: CASMETGEDEQYF; DNA: TGTGCCAGCATGGAAACAGGGGAGGACGAGCAGTACTTC
D: TRBD1; J: TRBJ2-1; size: NA; V: TRBV5-1; CDR3: CASSSPGQGYYEQFF; DNA: TGCGCCAGCAGCTCACCGGGACAGGGATATTATGAGCAGTTCTTC
D: NA; J: TRBJ1-1; size: many; V: TRBV7-2; CDR3: CASSLTSNTEAFF; DNA: TGTGCCAGCAGCTTAACATCGAACACTGAAGCTTTCTTT
D: NA; J: TRBJ1-2; size: many; V: TRBV7-9; CDR3: CASSLDGNYGYTF; DNA: TGTGCCAGCAGCTTAGACGGGAACTATGGCTACACCTTC
D: NA; J: TRBJ2-1; size: few; V: TRBV20-1; CDR3: CSASTDSYNEQFF; DNA: TGCAGTGCTAGTACGGACTCCTACAATGAGCAGTTCTTC
D: NA; J: TRBJ1-1; size: NA; V: TRBV30; CDR3: CAWKRVEAFF; DNA: TGTGCCTGGAAGAGAGTTGAAGCTTTCTTT
D: NA; J: TRBJ2-5; size: NA; V: TRBV29-1; CDR3: CSADSNRDETQYF; DNA: TGCAGCGCCGACTCTAACAGGGACGAGACCCAGTACTTC
D: TRBD1; J: TRBJ2-1; size: few; V: TRBV14; CDR3: CASSSSFRGLNEQFF; DNA: TGTGCCAGCAGCTCCTCGTTTAGGGGGCTCAATGAGCAGTTCTTC
D: NA; J: TRBJ1-4; size: NA; V: TRBV19; CDR3: CASSIRDQVLNEKLFF; DNA: TGTGCCAGTAGTATAAGAGACCAGGTGTTGAATGAAAAACTGTTTTTT
D: NA; J: TRBJ2-7; size: NA; V: TRBV12-3/TRBV12-4; CDR3: CASSFGIEGVAYEQYF; DNA: TGTGCCAGCAGTTTCGGGATAGAGGGGGTAGCCTACGAGCAGTACTTC
D: NA; J: TRBJ2-1; size: NA; V: TRBV3-1; CDR3: CASSQDWGNEQFF; DNA: TGTGCCAGCAGCCAAGATTGGGGGAACGAGCAGTTCTTC
D: TRBD2; J: TRBJ2-3; size: many; V: TRBV20-1; CDR3: CSAKHWTSGQADTQYF; DNA: TGCAGTGCTAAACATTGGACTAGCGGACAGGCAGATACGCAGTATTTT
D: TRBD1; J: TRBJ2-5; size: few; V: TRBV2; CDR3: CASSRQGAEETQYF; DNA: TGTGCCAGCAGTCGACAGGGGGCGGAAGAGACCCAGTACTTC
D: NA; J: TRBJ1-3; size: NA; V: TRBV29-1; CDR3: CSVDMPGLGNTIYF; DNA: TGCAGCGTTGATATGCCGGGTCTTGGAAACACCATATATTTT
D: NA; J: TRBJ1-5; size: NA; V: TRBV20-1; CDR3: CSAARGFSQPQHF; DNA: TGCAGTGCCGCCAGGGGTTTTAGTCAGCCCCAGCATTTT
D: TRBD1; J: TRBJ2-1; size: few; V: TRBV7-6; CDR3: CASSLGRTGEQFF; DNA: TGTGCCAGCAGCTTAGGGAGGACAGGGGAGCAGTTCTTC
D: NA; J: TRBJ1-1; size: NA; V: TRBV27; CDR3: CASTLSGGAEAFF; DNA: TGTGCCAGCACCCTTTCCGGGGGAGCTGAAGCTTTCTTT
D: NA; J: TRBJ2-2; size: NA; V: TRBV5-1; CDR3: CASSEQVAGELFF; DNA: TGCGCCAGCAGCGAGCAGGTAGCCGGGGAGCTGTTTTTT
D: NA; J: TRBJ2-2; size: few; V: TRBV6-5; CDR3: CASSYWGPGELFF; DNA: TGTGCCAGCAGTTATTGGGGTCCCGGGGAGCTGTTTTTT
D: TRBD1; J: TRBJ1-6; size: few; V: TRBV6-5; CDR3: CASTSTGVYNSPLHF; DNA: TGTGCCAGCACATCAACAGGGGTCTATAATTCACCCCTCCACTTT
D: NA; J: TRBJ1-1; size: few; V: TRBV24-1; CDR3: CATSSGGNTEAFF; DNA: TGTGCCACCAGTTCCGGGGGGAACACTGAAGCTTTCTTT
D: TRBD2; J: TRBJ2-2; size: few; V: TRBV12-3/TRBV12-4; CDR3: CATLAGLTGELFF; DNA: TGTGCCACGCTAGCGGGACTAACCGGGGAGCTGTTTTTT
D: TRBD2; J: TRBJ2-2; size: few; V: TRBV20-1; CDR3: CSASTSTAGELFF; DNA: TGCAGCGCCTCGACTAGCACCGCCGGGGAGCTGTTTTTT
D: NA; J: TRBJ2-3; size: NA; V: TRBV14; CDR3: CASSQGLRRQYF; DNA: TGTGCCAGCAGCCAAGGCCTTCGGAGGCAGTATTTT
D: NA; J: TRBJ2-7; size: NA; V: TRBV29-1; CDR3: CSVEVSGFYEQYF; DNA: TGCAGCGTTGAAGTGAGCGGATTCTACGAGCAGTACTTC
D: NA; J: TRBJ2-2; size: many; V: TRBV29-1; CDR3: CSTCGRQQNTGELFF; DNA: TGCAGCACCTGTGGTAGACAGCAAAACACCGGGGAGCTGTTTTTT
D: TRBD2; J: TRBJ2-3; size: NA; V: TRBV24-1; CDR3: CATSSFSGRAASTDTQYF; DNA: TGTGCCACCAGTAGTTTTAGCGGGAGGGCAGCTAGCACAGATACGCAGTATTTT
D: NA; J: TRBJ1-5; size: many; V: TRBV6-5; CDR3: CASSYTSRGQPQHF; DNA: TGTGCCAGCAGTTACACCTCCCGGGGCCAGCCCCAGCATTTT
D: TRBD1; J: TRBJ1-1; size: few; V: TRBV7-9; CDR3: CASRGDRGMNTEAFF; DNA: TGTGCCAGCAGGGGGGACAGGGGAATGAACACTGAAGCTTTCTTT